Shown below are 27 T cell receptor beta chains from a single sample sequenced in a study of regulatory T cells in long-lasting Graves disease. Arm-PCR with iRepertoire HTBI primers amplified the CDR3 regions for these TCR beta libraries. TCRdb reanalysed the multiplex PCR reads using MiXCR and keeps one entry per CDR3 protein. The repertoire holds 400,000 to 500,000 distinct CDR3 sequences, with approximately 16% as singletons. Time point here: newly diagnosed GD, antithyroid drugs for less than 3 months. Preparation of the TCR library used RNA extracted from PBMCs. A further study also used this sample, focusing on T cells in Graves' hyperthyroidism and ophthalmopathy.

This material consisted of peripheral blood mononuclear cells (PBMCs), taken at new diagnosis, from a patient treated with antithyroid drugs. These TCRs come from a woman aged 35 to 49 with Graves disease.

The V and J genes are TRBV12-3 or TRBV12-4 and TRBJ2-4; D may match TRBD1 or TRBD2 (6 bases each). The CDR3 runs to 14 residues. Deletions cut 3 bases from V and 9 bases from J, with 15 bases between. CDR3 sequence (DNA): TGTGCCAGCAGTTTGGTTACAGGGAGGACCATTCAGTACTTC. Amino acid sequence: CASSLVTGRTIQYF.

The chain recombines TRBV28 with TRBJ2-3; 7 nucleotides line up with TRBD2. Germline assignment: CDR1 MDHEN and CDR2 SYDVKM. The CDR3 has 15 amino acids. J was trimmed by 2 bases and V by 2 bases; bases with no gene match: 4. CDR3 amino acids: CASSLGTTFTDTQYF. CDR3 DNA: TGTGCCAGCAGTTTAGGGACTACCTTCACAGATACGCAGTATTTT.

This clonotype was detected ten times or more. The V and J genes are TRBV19 and TRBJ2-1, with D possibly matching TRBD1 (6 bases). This CDR3 has 16 residues. Germline V gene data show CDR1 as LNHDA and CDR2 as SQIVND (reference sequence). V lost 5 bases to trimming and J lost 4 bases, with 18 bases between them. For the CDR3, the DNA is TGTGCCAGTAGTGTTACCGGGACAAACACTTACAATGAGCAGTTCTTC. This gives the protein CASSVTGTNTYNEQFF.

Worth noting for this clonotype: Just one base apart from a much larger clone, this may be a read error. The chain employs TRBV12-3 or TRBV12-4 and TRBJ2-1; 13 bases line up with TRBD2. The CDR3 totals 15 residues. CDR3 region: CASSALAGGVNDQFF. The CDR3 nucleotides are TGTGCCAGCAGTGCACTAGCGGGAGGGGTCAATGATCAGTTCTTC.

This clonotype was observed many times. The chain uses TRBV28 and TRBJ2-7; D possibly corresponds to TRBD1 (5 bases). Germline V gene sequence: CDR1 MDHEN, CDR2 SYDVKM. The CDR3 runs to 14 residues. V was clipped by 6 bases and J by 3 bases, with 15 bases between them. CDR3 region: CASRLRKDNYEQYF. The CDR3 nucleotides are TGTGCCAGCAGGCTGAGGAAGGACAACTACGAGCAGTACTTC. Looking up the rest from reference TRBV28 and TRBJ2-7 gives the full variable domain: DVKVTQSSRYLVKRTGEKVFLECVQDMDHENMFWYRQDPGLGLRLIYFSYDVKMKEKGDIPEGYSVSREKKERFSLILESASTNQTSMYLCASRLRKDNYEQYFGPGTRLTVT.

This clonotype was observed many times. V gene TRBV20-1 combines with J gene TRBJ2-7; 9 nucleotides line up with TRBD2. The germline CDR1 and CDR2 sequences are DFQATT and SNEGSKA (reference sequence). The CDR3 contains 16 residues. The V and J ends lost 0 bases and 2 bases, in that order; junction bases with no gene match: 8. The CDR3: CSARDRRASGTYEQYF. Written as DNA, the CDR3 is TGCAGTGCTAGAGATCGGAGGGCTAGCGGGACCTACGAGCAGTACTTC.

This clonotype was picked up many times. The chain recombines TRBV7-9 with TRBJ2-5; D is uncertain. Germline values: CDR1 SEHNR, CDR2 FQNEAQ (reference sequence). Trimming took 1 base from V and 4 from J, leaving 13 bases between them. This CDR3 has 15 amino acids. The CDR3 is CASSLDTGLGETQYF. The CDR3 DNA reads as TGTGCCAGCAGCTTAGATACCGGATTGGGAGAGACCCAGTACTTC.

This clonotype was recorded a few times. The V gene is TRBV7-9, the J gene TRBJ2-1, with 11 positions matching TRBD2. The CDR3 covers 17 residues. The ends lost 5 bases at V and 5 bases at J; junction bases unmatched: 11. The V gene's germline CDR1 is SEHNR and CDR2 FQNEAQ (reference sequence). The CDR3 spells CASSPSPGLAVDNEQFF. Written as DNA, the CDR3 is TGTGCCAGCAGCCCATCCCCGGGACTAGCGGTTGACAATGAGCAGTTCTTC.

The CDR3 DNA sequence: TGTGCCAGCAGAGAGGTGGCGGTTGGAAACACCATATATTTT. This codes for CASREVAVGNTIYF. The chain recombines TRBV2 with TRBJ1-3; unclear D gene. CDR3 length: 14 residues. CDR1 is SNHLY, CDR2 FYNNEI, per germline. V was trimmed by 6 bases and J by 3 bases, leaving 12 bases between them.

This clonotype was counted only a few times. This rearrangement joins TRBV11-2 to TRBJ2-1; 7 bases match TRBD1. Germline CDR1 is SGHAT and CDR2 is FQNNGV. After removal of 6 bases from V and 6 bases from J, the junction contained 5 bases not matched to a gene. The CDR3 has 13 residues. The CDR3 nucleotides read TGTGCCAGCAGACGGCCAGGGGGCAATGAGCAGTTCTTC. Translation gives CASRRPGGNEQFF.

In this sample, this clonotype turned up a few times. The rearrangement joins TRBV6-1 to TRBJ2-1; D call uncertain. Germline V CDR1 and CDR2: MNHNS, SASEGT. Trimming cost V 9 bases and J 5 bases, with 17 bases left between them. The CDR3 spans 14 residues. DNA of the CDR3: TGTGCCAGTTCCACTCTTGACGGTGACAATGAGCAGTTCTTC. Its protein is CASSTLDGDNEQFF.

The chain carries TRBV6-2 or TRBV6-3 and TRBJ2-1; D gene ambiguous. Trimming left V 2 bases short and J 9 bases short, with 5 bases between. CDR3 size: 11 residues. The V gene's germline CDR1 is MNHEY and CDR2 SVGEGT. CDR3 amino acids: CASSYVGEQFF. The CDR3 nucleotides are TGTGCCAGCAGTTACGTTGGTGAGCAGTTCTTC.

This clonotype was found many times. V and J are TRBV11-2 and TRBJ1-2; 11 nucleotides agree with TRBD1. CDR1 is SGHAT and CDR2 is FQNNGV in the germline V gene. The CDR3 is 14 residues long. V trimming: 5 bases; J trimming: 7 bases; junction bases outside the gene matches: 6. CDR3 loop: CASSAGQGASGYTF. In DNA form, the CDR3 reads TGTGCCAGCAGCGCTGGACAGGGGGCGTCTGGCTACACCTTC.

This clonotype was counted a few times. The chain recombines TRBV20-1 with TRBJ2-1, with TRBD2 matching 8 bases. The germline gives CDR1 DFQATT, CDR2 SNEGSKA (reference sequence). Trimming removed 6 bases from V and 3 bases from J; junction bases left unmatched: 7. The CDR3 runs 14 residues. CDR3 sequence: CSAASGTSYNEQFF. The CDR3 DNA is TGCAGTGCAGCCTCCGGGACTAGCTACAATGAGCAGTTCTTC.

Note on this clonotype: A much larger clone lies a single base off, so this may be a read error. The rearrangement uses TRBV20-1 and TRBJ2-7; a possible D gene is TRBD1 (6 bases). CDR1 and CDR2 from the germline V gene are DFQATT and SNEGSKA (reference sequence). This CDR3 has 13 amino acids. Trimming took off 6 bases at V and 3 bases at J, with 15 bases between the two ends. The chain's CDR3 is CSASQGPFYEQYF. CDR3 DNA: TGCAGTGCCAGCCAGGGGCCTTTCTACGAGCAGTACTTC.

The table lists this clonotype with many counts. This chain connects TRBV19 to TRBJ2-3, with D unclear. Germline V gene sequence: CDR1 LNHDA, CDR2 SQIVND (reference sequence). V gave up 3 bases and J gave up 3 bases, with 4 bases separating them. This CDR3 region has 12 residues. CDR3 protein: CASSIGTDTQYF. CDR3 coding DNA: TGTGCCAGTAGTATTGGGACAGATACGCAGTATTTT.

This clonotype was recorded at least ten times. This chain connects TRBV7-9 to TRBJ1-2; D is unresolved. The V and J ends lost 7 bases and 1 base respectively, with 10 bases between them. Germline V CDR1 and CDR2: SEHNR, FQNEAQ (reference sequence). The CDR3 loop spans 13 amino acids. The CDR3 protein is CASNLAGNYGYTF. CDR3 nucleotides: TGTGCCAGCAACCTAGCCGGTAACTATGGCTACACCTTC.

This clonotype appeared a few times. V is TRBV5-1 and J is TRBJ1-4; the match to TRBD1 covers 11 bases. This CDR3 is 15 amino acids long. Germline V lookup: CDR1 SGHRS, CDR2 YFSETQ. J was trimmed by 7 bases and V by 4 bases; bases with no gene match: 6. CDR3 DNA: TGCGCCAGCAGCGGGGGGACAGGGGGAGGTGAAAAACTGTTTTTT. It codes for CASSGGTGGGEKLFF. Full variable domain (outside the CDR3, taken from reference TRBV5-1 and TRBJ1-4): KAGVTQTPRYLIKTRGQQVTLSCSPISGHRSVSWYQQTPGQGLQFLFEYFSETQRNKGNFPGRFSGRQFSNSRSEMNVSTLELGDSALYLCASSGGTGGGEKLFFGSGTQLSVL.

Remarks on this clonotype: With a much larger clone just one base away, this may be a read error. The J gene is TRBJ2-6, the V gene TRBV2; a possible D gene is TRBD2 (6 bases). This CDR3 is 17 amino acids long. V was clipped by 7 bases and J by 0 bases, with 16 bases between them. Germline values: CDR1 SNHLY, CDR2 FYNNEI. CDR3 sequence reads: CASTTGGTDSGANVLTF. DNA for the CDR3: TGTGCCAGCACCACCGGGGGTACAGACTCTGGGGCCAACGTCCTGACTTTC. The complete variable domain, with remaining parts taken from reference TRBV2 and TRBJ2-6, reads EPEVTQTPSHQVTQMGQEVILRCVPISNHLYFYWYRQILGQKVEFLVSFYNNEISEKSEIFDDQFSVERPDGSNFTLKIRSTKLEDSAMYFCASTTGGTDSGANVLTFGAGSRLTVL.

This clonotype was observed a handful of times. This chain uses TRBV5-5 with TRBJ2-7; D is undetermined. Trimming removed 3 bases at V and 2 bases at J, with 15 bases between. The CDR3 has 15 residues. Germline values: CDR1 SGHKS, CDR2 YYEKEE (reference sequence). The CDR3 DNA sequence: TGTGCCAGCAGCTACCGCGTGGCGGAAACCTACGAGCAGTACTTC. Its protein is CASSYRVAETYEQYF.

This clonotype was picked up many times. This sequence joins TRBV3-1 and TRBJ2-7, with 7 bases aligning to TRBD1. The CDR3 length is 14 residues. Germline CDR1 and CDR2: LGHDT and YNNKEL (reference sequence). V lost 3 bases and J lost 1; bases outside the gene matches: 3. CDR3 protein: CASSQRTGSYEQYF. The CDR3 nucleotides are TGTGCCAGCAGCCAGCGGACAGGATCCTACGAGCAGTACTTC.

Turning to this clonotype: Germline is not matched at one junction end, which may reflect a read error. V and J are TRBV29-1 and TRBJ2-6; D gene unclear. Germline V gives CDR1 SQVTM, CDR2 ANQGSEA. The CDR3 length is 14 residues. The CDR3 DNA reads TGCAGCGTTGAGGAGTGGGCTGAGGCCAACGTCCTGGCTTTC. Translating gives CSVEEWAEANVLAF.

Ten or more counts support this clonotype. This chain joins TRBV28 and TRBJ1-1; tentatively, D is TRBD1 (5 bases). This CDR3 spans 14 amino acids. Trimming cost V 4 bases and J 1 base, with 10 bases left between them. Germline V gene sequence: CDR1 MDHEN, CDR2 SYDVKM. This chain's CDR3 is CASSYPGGNTEAFF. The CDR3 DNA reads as TGTGCCAGCAGTTACCCGGGGGGGAACACTGAAGCTTTCTTT. Variable domain in full (rest from reference TRBV28 and TRBJ1-1): DVKVTQSSRYLVKRTGEKVFLECVQDMDHENMFWYRQDPGLGLRLIYFSYDVKMKEKGDIPEGYSVSREKKERFSLILESASTNQTSMYLCASSYPGGNTEAFFGQGTRLTVV.

This clonotype has more than one count but fewer than ten. This chain joins TRBV9 and TRBJ2-1; TRBD2 matches at 9 bases. The germline V gene has CDR1 SGDLS and CDR2 YYNGEE. V was pared by 0 bases and J by 3 bases, with 4 bases of the junction left unmatched. This CDR3 is 16 amino acids long. In DNA form, the CDR3 reads TGTGCCAGCAGCGTAGTAGCGGGAGCTATCTACAATGAGCAGTTCTTC. Translating gives CASSVVAGAIYNEQFF.

This clonotype was observed a handful of times. V usage is TRBV6-2 or TRBV6-3 and J usage is TRBJ2-2, with D uncertain. The length of the CDR3 is 16 residues. V was trimmed by 6 bases and J by 2 bases, leaving 16 bases between them. The germline V gene has CDR1 MNHEY and CDR2 SVGEGT. CDR3 sequence: CASSSMSAPNTGELFF. Written as DNA, the CDR3 is TGTGCCAGCAGCTCCATGTCGGCACCCAACACCGGGGAGCTGTTTTTT.

This clonotype has a count of ten or more. V usage is TRBV7-8 and J usage is TRBJ2-5; the D gene is possibly TRBD1 (6 bases). This CDR3 is built from 14 residues. Germline lookup yields CDR1 SGHVS and CDR2 FQNEAQ. V lost 7 bases and J 5 bases, leaving 17 bases between the germline ends. The DNA of the CDR3 is TGTGCCAGCAACCAGGGGACGAGGTGGGAGACCCAGTACTTC. It translates to CASNQGTRWETQYF.

J is TRBJ2-2 and V is TRBV13; 7 bases match TRBD1. V shed 6 bases, J shed 7 bases, and the junction held 8 bases outside the gene matches. The germline CDR1 and CDR2 sequences are PRHDT and FYEKMQ (reference sequence). The CDR3 consists of 14 residues. The CDR3 DNA is TGTGCCAGCAGGGTACAGGGGTCCGGCGGGGAGCTGTTTTTT. This encodes CASRVQGSGGELFF.